Listed below are T cell receptor beta chains from one sample, sequenced in a study of blood T cell repertoires in COVID-19. Generated by immunoSEQ multiplex PCR, the TCRdb table keeps only in-frame clones and is missing some. Among roughly 130,000 clones listed, around three quarters were seen once. Source material: peripheral blood. The origin of the receptors is a man older than 75 with acute or convalescent COVID-19. Both conserved end residues are part of each CDR3. The order of the fields is J gene, V gene, CDR3 protein.

>TRBJ2-2|TRBV7-3
CASSQTGNTGELFF
>TRBJ1-4|TRBV30
CAWSAGQESAKLFF
>TRBJ2-2|TRBV5-4
CASRPGQTNTGELFF
>TRBJ2-6|TRBV14
CASSQGRRQGAPGANVLTF
>TRBJ2-1|TRBV30
CAWSRGYNEQFF
>TRBJ2-2|TRBV19
CASNRAGELFF
>TRBJ1-3|TRBV15
CATSRDRFSGNTIYF
>TRBJ1-1|TRBV11-2
CASSLGLGQGPDAFF
>TRBJ1-1|TRBV7-2
CASSRRVISDVNTEAFF
>TRBJ1-2|TRBV27
CASSSRDRYSSSGYTF
>TRBJ1-4|TRBV19
CASSRAGWDEKLFF
>TRBJ2-7|TRBV7-3
CASSSGTSGGNKQYF
>TRBJ2-3|TRBV5-1
CASSLPASGGTDTQYF
>TRBJ2-5|TRBV4-1
CASSRLAGGQETQYF
>TRBJ2-2|TRBV7-2
CASSLRDRASGELFF
>TRBJ1-6|TRBV6-6
CASTTGGNNSPLHF
>TRBJ2-7|TRBV6-2/TRBV6-3
CASSYSPASYEQYF
>TRBJ2-4|TRBV18
CASSEGQNIQYF
>TRBJ1-2|TRBV9
CASSVEAGGAGYGYTF
>TRBJ1-5|TRBV3-1/TRBV3-2
CASSQAQAKQPQHF
>TRBJ2-2|TRBV19
CASSPRLNTGELFF
>TRBJ2-7|TRBV6-5
CASSYASGFYEQYF
>TRBJ2-2|TRBV7-3
CASSLRASTGPGELFF
>TRBJ2-6|TRBV6-5
CASSNSGANVLTF
>TRBJ2-6|TRBV5-6
CASSLEGEGYSGANVLTF
>TRBJ2-3|TRBV7-9
CASSARIWDRGTDTQYF
>TRBJ1-6|TRBV10-3
CAIRTEDSPLHF
>TRBJ2-1|TRBV27
CASRDRGPNEQFF
>TRBJ2-2|TRBV7-8
CASSLQPRGGELFF
>TRBJ2-3|TRBV5-1
CASRSSGIYTDTQYF
>TRBJ1-4|TRBV2
CASNPGPSEGEKLFF
>TRBJ1-3|TRBV5-1
CASSFDRSSGNTIYF
>TRBJ2-7|TRBV18
CASSPGSGGRNEQYF
>TRBJ2-4|TRBV4-2
CASSPERTAKNIQYF
>TRBJ1-6|TRBV7-2
CASSSTGAYSPLHF
>TRBJ2-2|TRBV5-4
CASSSGGLGTGELFF
>TRBJ2-2|TRBV29-1
CSAAGGNTGELFF